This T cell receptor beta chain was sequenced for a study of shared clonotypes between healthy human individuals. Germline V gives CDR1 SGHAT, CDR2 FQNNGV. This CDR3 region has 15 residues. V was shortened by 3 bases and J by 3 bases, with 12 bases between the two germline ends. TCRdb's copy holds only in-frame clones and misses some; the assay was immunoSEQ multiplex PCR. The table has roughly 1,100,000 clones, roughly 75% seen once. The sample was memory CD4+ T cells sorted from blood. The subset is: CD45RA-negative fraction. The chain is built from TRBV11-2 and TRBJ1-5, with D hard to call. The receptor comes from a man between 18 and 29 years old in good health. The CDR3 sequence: CASSLEASLNQPQHF. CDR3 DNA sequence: TGTGCCAGCAGCTTGGAGGCATCCCTCAATCAGCCCCAGCATTTT.